The present T cell receptor (beta chain) was sequenced within a study of cytomegalovirus exposure and HLA in healthy donors. The donors, nominally healthy at sampling, likely had unrecorded immune exposures. Both 60 Vbeta primers and 13 Jbeta primers went into the PCR. Generated by immunoSEQ multiplex PCR, the TCRdb table keeps only in-frame clones and is missing some. This repertoire includes some 200,000 clones. Trimming removed 3 bases from V and 4 bases from J, with 13 bases in between. The V gene's germline CDR1 is SGDLS and CDR2 YYNGEE. The CDR3 is 14 amino acids. V usage is TRBV9 and J usage is TRBJ1-2, with D uncertain. This sequence originates from a boy aged 5-17 years in good health and CMV-seronegative. Material for sequencing was PBMCs. The CDR3 sequence is CASSGRGSPYGYTF. The CDR3 coding sequence is TGTGCCAGCAGCGGGCGGGGATCGCCCTATGGCTACACCTTC. Variable domain in full (rest from reference TRBV9 and TRBJ1-2): DSGVTQTPKHLITATGQRVTLRCSPRSGDLSVYWYQQSLDQGLQFLIQYYNGEERAKGNILERFSAQQFPDLHSELNLSSLELGDSALYFCASSGRGSPYGYTFGSGTRLTVV.